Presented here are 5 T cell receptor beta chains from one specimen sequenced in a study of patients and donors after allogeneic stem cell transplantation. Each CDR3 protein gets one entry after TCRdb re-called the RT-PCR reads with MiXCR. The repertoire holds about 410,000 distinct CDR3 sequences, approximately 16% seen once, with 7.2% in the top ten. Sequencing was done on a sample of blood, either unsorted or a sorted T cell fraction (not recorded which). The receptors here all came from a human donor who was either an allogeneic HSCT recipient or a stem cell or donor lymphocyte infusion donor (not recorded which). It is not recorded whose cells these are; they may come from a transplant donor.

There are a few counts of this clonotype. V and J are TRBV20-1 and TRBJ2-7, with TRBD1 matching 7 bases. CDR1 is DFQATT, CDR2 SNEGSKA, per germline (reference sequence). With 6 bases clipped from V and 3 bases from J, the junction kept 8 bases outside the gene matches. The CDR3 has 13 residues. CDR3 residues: CSAPGQTNYEQYF. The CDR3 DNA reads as TGCAGTGCCCCGGGACAGACTAACTACGAGCAGTACTTC.

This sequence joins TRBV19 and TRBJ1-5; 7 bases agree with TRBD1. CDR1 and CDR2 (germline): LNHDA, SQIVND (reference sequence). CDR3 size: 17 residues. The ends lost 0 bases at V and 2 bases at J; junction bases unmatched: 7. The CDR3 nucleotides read TGTGCCAGTAGTATAGATCGGGGAGGGGGCGGCAATCAGCCCCAGCATTTT. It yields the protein CASSIDRGGGGNQPQHF.

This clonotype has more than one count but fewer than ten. For the CDR3, the DNA is TGTGCCAGCTCACCCGGGACCGGAGATACGCAGTATTTT. Protein: CASSPGTGDTQYF. The V gene is TRBV18, the J gene TRBJ2-3; D may be TRBD1 or TRBD2 (5 bases each). This CDR3 is 13 amino acids long. Germline V lookup: CDR1 KGHSH, CDR2 LQKENI. The V end lost 3 bases, the J end lost 5 bases, and 9 bases lay between the germline ends.

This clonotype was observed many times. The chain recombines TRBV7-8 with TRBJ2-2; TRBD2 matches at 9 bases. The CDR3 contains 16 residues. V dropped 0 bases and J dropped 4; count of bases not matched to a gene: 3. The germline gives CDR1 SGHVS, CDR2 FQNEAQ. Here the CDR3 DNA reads TGTGCCAGCAGCTTAGCGGGACTAGCACCCACCGGGGAGCTGTTTTTT. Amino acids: CASSLAGLAPTGELFF. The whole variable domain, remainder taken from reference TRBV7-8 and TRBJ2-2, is GAGVSQSPRYKVAKRGQDVALRCDPISGHVSLFWYQQALGQGPEFLTYFQNEAQLDKSGLPSDRFFAERPEGSVSTLKIQRTQQEDSAVYLCASSLAGLAPTGELFFGEGSRLTVL.

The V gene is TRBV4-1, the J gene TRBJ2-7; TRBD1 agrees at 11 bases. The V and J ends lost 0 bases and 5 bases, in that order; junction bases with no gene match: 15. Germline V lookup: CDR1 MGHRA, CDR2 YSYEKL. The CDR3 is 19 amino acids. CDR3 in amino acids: CASSQDERVVGQGVHEQYF. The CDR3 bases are TGCGCCAGCAGCCAAGACGAACGGGTTGTGGGACAGGGGGTTCACGAGCAGTACTTC.